The clone carrying this TCR beta chain has more than one count but fewer than ten. Its antigen is not identified. TCR beta VDJ and CDR3 profiles were obtained from a genomic DNA template. In TCRdb, the reads were re-called with MiXCR into one record per CDR3 protein. The sample has some 170,000 distinct CDR3 sequences; about 48% are singletons. This record comes from a study of CD8+CD57+ T cells in acquired aplastic anemia. Study in general: Each DNA sample taken from sorted CD4+ and CD8+ cells came to approximately 3.2 ug on average. CD4+ reads averaged roughly 9.9 million in healthy donors.

The CDR3 runs 14 residues. Trimming took 5 bases from V and 7 from J, leaving 15 bases between them. Germline V gene data show CDR1 as MDHEN and CDR2 as SYDVKM. The study, taken as a whole, reports: Roughly 28 was the count of CD8+ CDR3 sequences that patients shared with controls. CD8+ Simpson's diversity showed no significant patient-control difference.

Sequenced material: sorted CD4+, CD8+, or CD8+CD57+ T cells (not recorded which) from PBMCs. V gene TRBV28 combines with J gene TRBJ2-1, with D tentatively TRBD2 (6 bases). This receptor was obtained from a human donor in good health. The CDR3 region has the DNA TGTGCCAGCAGTGGCCGGGGACTCGGGAATGAGCAGTTCTTC. Its protein product is CASSGRGLGNEQFF.